This TCR beta chain stems from a study of cytomegalovirus exposure and HLA in healthy donors. Healthy bone marrow donors made up the cohort. Donors likely had unrecorded immune exposures despite being nominally healthy when sampled. With 1 base removed from V and 6 bases from J, the gap between germline ends came to 4 bases. The CDR3 is 11 amino acids. Germline-derived CDR1 and CDR2 are SGHKS and YYEKEE (reference sequence). 60 Vbeta and 13 Jbeta primers were used in PCR. Only in-frame clones appear in the TCRdb table, and some are missing; sequencing was by immunoSEQ multiplex PCR. The sample holds under 200,000 clones, less than 90% seen once. For this clone: The antigen remains undetermined.

Whole-study findings and limits: The CMV antigen specificity of a few CMV-associated chains was confirmed through in vitro analysis.

This TCR was sampled from a boy between 2 and 10 years old in good health and CMV-seronegative. Source material: PBMCs. V gene TRBV5-5 combines with J gene TRBJ1-1; no reliable D call. The CDR3 region is CASSLFSEAFF. Written as DNA, the CDR3 is TGTGCCAGCAGCTTGTTCTCTGAAGCTTTCTTT.